These 26 T cell receptor beta chains originate from one sample sequenced in a study of shared clonotypes between healthy human individuals (dated by TCRdb to between 2020 and 2021). Preparation of the library involved the immunoSEQ multiplex PCR assay. TCRdb mirrors the immuneACCESS table, restricted to in-frame sequences. Some clones are absent from its copies; in checked studies, under half trace to an unresolved V gene, and the reason for the others is unknown. The sample data list some 2,100,000 clones, and 95% of these were observed just once. The ten largest clones represent around 0.13% of the sample. The sample was naive CD4+ T cells sorted from blood. The cell subset or site label for this specimen denotes: CD45RA+ positively selected. The receptor set was obtained from a man between 18 and 29 years old in good health.

The V gene is TRBV5-1, the J gene TRBJ1-2; D gene unclear. The CDR3 consists of 14 residues. Germline CDR1 reads SGHRS; CDR2 reads YFSETQ. Trimming pared 5 bases from V and 1 base from J, leaving 12 bases between. DNA of the CDR3: TGCGCCAGCAGTCCCGGACTCATTAACTATGGCTACACCTTC. It yields the protein CASSPGLINYGYTF.

This chain uses TRBV11-2 with TRBJ2-5, with D possibly TRBD1 on 5 matching bases. Germline CDR1 reads SGHAT; CDR2 reads FQNNGV. CDR3 length: 15 amino acids. Trimming cost V 5 bases and J 6 bases, with 19 bases left between them. The CDR3: CASSPTLGVVKTQYF. The CDR3 DNA reads as TGTGCCAGCAGCCCAACTTTAGGGGTAGTGAAGACCCAGTACTTC.

V and J are TRBV19 and TRBJ2-3, with a tentative D call TRBD1 (5 bases). The CDR3 is made up of 14 amino acids. The V gene lost 7 bases and the J gene lost 2 bases, with 13 bases spanning the gap. Germline lookup yields CDR1 LNHDA and CDR2 SQIVND (reference sequence). CDR3 nucleotides: TGTGCCAGTACCGCTAGGGGCATCACAGATACGCAGTATTTT. The encoded protein is CASTARGITDTQYF.

CDR3 amino acids: CASSSQINPGGQPQHF. For the CDR3, the DNA is TGTGCCAGCAGTTCCCAAATTAACCCCGGAGGGCAGCCCCAGCATTTT. This chain uses TRBV11-3 with TRBJ1-5; no clear D. Trimming left V 6 bases short and J 7 bases short, with 22 bases between. CDR3 length equals 16 residues. Germline-derived CDR1 and CDR2 are SGHNT and YENEEA.

The chain links TRBV25-1 to TRBJ2-7, with D tentatively TRBD2 (5 bases). There are 12 residues in the CDR3. The germline V gene encodes CDR1 MGHDK and CDR2 SYGVNS. V lost 6 bases to trimming and J lost 3 bases, with 9 bases between them. The CDR3 spells CASREEDYEQYF. The CDR3 bases are TGTGCCAGCAGGGAGGAAGACTACGAGCAGTACTTC.

The J gene is TRBJ1-2, the V gene TRBV6-5; D unclear. V lost 6 bases and J lost 8, with 13 bases in between. This CDR3 spans 12 amino acids. Germline V gene lookup returns CDR1 MNHEY and CDR2 SVGAGI. The CDR3: CASRTEGRGYTF. In DNA form, the CDR3 reads TGTGCCAGCAGGACGGAGGGTCGGGGCTACACCTTC.

The rearrangement joins TRBV10-2 to TRBJ2-1, with 7 positions matching TRBD2. V gave up 4 bases and J gave up 3 bases; unmatched junction bases: 6. The CDR3 sequence is 15 residues long. Germline values: CDR1 WSHSY, CDR2 SAAADI. The CDR3 region has the DNA TGCGCCAGCAGTGGCGCTAGCGGACTCTACAATGAGCAGTTCTTC. Its protein product is CASSGASGLYNEQFF.

V and J are TRBV6-1 and TRBJ1-6; D gene unclear. Trimming removed 6 bases at V and 4 bases at J, with 10 bases between. The CDR3 length is 14 residues. Germline CDR1 and CDR2: MNHNS and SASEGT. In DNA form, the CDR3 reads TGTGCCAGCAGACCCGACAAGTATAATTCACCCCTCCACTTT. Protein sequence: CASRPDKYNSPLHF.

A remark on this clone: This sample also contains other DNA sequences that code for the same CDR3. The chain recombines TRBV6-1 with TRBJ1-1, with D possibly matching TRBD1 (6 bases). Germline V gene data show CDR1 as MNHNS and CDR2 as SASEGT. CDR3 length: 13 amino acids. Trimming removed 8 bases from V and 0 bases from J, with 10 bases in between. DNA for the CDR3: TGTGCCAGCTCCGGGACATTGAACACTGAAGCTTTCTTT. Its protein product is CASSGTLNTEAFF.

This sequence joins TRBV7-6 and TRBJ2-3, with 8 bases matching TRBD1. V trimming: 6 bases; J trimming: 0 bases; junction bases outside the gene matches: 5. The CDR3 is 15 amino acids. The germline gives CDR1 SGHVS, CDR2 FNYEAQ. The CDR3 is CASSSGTGSTDTQYF. CDR3 in DNA: TGTGCCAGCAGTTCAGGGACAGGCAGCACAGATACGCAGTATTTT.

The chain combines TRBV4-1 with TRBJ2-2; D not resolved. V lost 4 bases to trimming and J lost 0 bases, with 18 bases between them. Germline CDR1 MGHRA, CDR2 YSYEKL. This CDR3 is 18 amino acids long. The CDR3 sequence: CASSLKIQQTANTGELFF. CDR3 sequence (DNA): TGCGCCAGCAGCCTCAAGATTCAGCAGACTGCGAACACCGGGGAGCTGTTTTTT.

With regard to this clone: Distinct nucleotide sequences in the sample also encode this CDR3. The rearrangement links TRBV30 to TRBJ2-7, with D possibly matching TRBD2 (5 bases). Germline values: CDR1 GTSNPN, CDR2 SVGIG (reference sequence). The CDR3 runs 13 residues. Trimming took 0 bases from V and 3 from J, leaving 9 bases between them. Here the CDR3 reads CAWSVAGGYEQYF. CDR3 in DNA: TGTGCCTGGAGTGTTGCCGGAGGCTACGAGCAGTACTTC.

As to this clone: Additional DNA sequences in this sample encode the identical CDR3. J is TRBJ1-2 and V is TRBV10-3; no reliable D call. The CDR3 length is 12 residues. Trimming took 2 bases from V and 7 from J, leaving 8 bases between them. Germline V gene data show CDR1 as ENHRY and CDR2 as SYGVKD. As DNA, the CDR3 is TGTGCCATCAGTGAGGGTACCGCTGGCTACACCTTC. As protein: CAISEGTAGYTF.

This chain links TRBV30 with TRBJ2-7, with a tentative D call TRBD2 (6 bases). V shed 0 bases and J shed 7 bases, with 13 bases lying between them. Germline V gives CDR1 GTSNPN, CDR2 SVGIG (reference sequence). The CDR3 is 13 residues long. The CDR3 here is CAWSVSGLGEQYF. The CDR3 DNA sequence: TGTGCCTGGAGTGTCTCGGGACTCGGGGAGCAGTACTTC.

This sequence joins TRBV11-2 and TRBJ2-7, with 12 nucleotides matching TRBD2. This CDR3 region has 14 residues. The germline gives CDR1 SGHAT, CDR2 FQNNGV. Trimming took 7 bases from V and 4 from J; bases not matched to a gene: 5. CDR3 amino acids: CASTRTSGAYEQYF. The DNA of the CDR3 is TGTGCCAGCACTCGGACTAGCGGGGCTTACGAGCAGTACTTC.

The chain carries TRBV11-2 and TRBJ1-6, with D tentatively TRBD1 (5 bases). The CDR3 spans 15 residues. Germline V lookup: CDR1 SGHAT, CDR2 FQNNGV. The V end lost 4 bases, the J end lost 3 bases, and 10 bases lay between the germline ends. The CDR3 reads CASSSGTLYNSPLHF. For the CDR3, the DNA is TGTGCCAGCAGCTCCGGGACCCTCTATAATTCACCCCTCCACTTT.

The genes are TRBV2 and TRBJ2-1; 9 nucleotides agree with TRBD1. With 6 bases clipped from V and 5 bases from J, the junction kept 14 bases outside the gene matches. Germline V CDR1 and CDR2: SNHLY, FYNNEI. This CDR3 is 17 amino acids long. This chain's CDR3 is CASSPRKAGQGNNEQFF. The CDR3 region has the DNA TGTGCCAGCAGCCCAAGGAAGGCGGGACAGGGTAACAATGAGCAGTTCTTC.

This rearrangement joins TRBV7-2 to TRBJ2-2; D is uncertain. Deletions cut 7 bases from V and 1 base from J, with 10 bases between. The CDR3 extends over 14 amino acids. Germline loops: CDR1 SGHTA, CDR2 FQGNSA. CDR3 in amino acids: CASTGSLNTGELFF. In DNA form, the CDR3 reads TGTGCCAGCACAGGCAGCCTGAACACCGGGGAGCTGTTTTTT.

V and J are TRBV30 and TRBJ2-7; D gene ambiguous. Germline CDR1 is GTSNPN and CDR2 is SVGIG (reference sequence). This CDR3 has 11 amino acids. Trimming took 3 bases from V and 5 from J, leaving 8 bases between them. In DNA, the CDR3 is TGTGCCTGGAGGGGTTTCGACGAGCAGTACTTC. It is translated as CAWRGFDEQYF.

The V gene is TRBV5-1, the J gene TRBJ2-7, with 7 bases that match TRBD2. The CDR3 covers 15 residues. The junction had 9 bases not matched to a gene; V was cut back by 0 bases and J by 6 bases. CDR1 is SGHRS and CDR2 is YFSETQ in the germline V gene. CDR3 sequence reads: CASSLGGRPGGEQYF. CDR3 nucleotides: TGCGCCAGCAGCTTGGGTGGGCGCCCGGGGGGCGAGCAGTACTTC.

The chain joins TRBV4-2 to TRBJ1-3, with TRBD1 matching 10 bases. The CDR3 contains 20 residues. CDR1 and CDR2 (germline): LGHNA, YNFKEQ. The trim removed 2 bases at V and 2 bases at J, leaving 15 bases unmatched. The CDR3 bases are TGTGCCAGCAGCCAACCTATCCGAGGACAGGGGGATGTGGCTGGAAACACCATATATTTT. Translation: CASSQPIRGQGDVAGNTIYF.

The rearrangement uses TRBV30 and TRBJ2-1; either TRBD1 or TRBD2 may supply D (6 bases each). Deletions cut 1 base from V and 0 bases from J, with 16 bases between. Looked up from germline, CDR1 is GTSNPN and CDR2 is SVGIG (reference sequence). The CDR3 extends over 17 amino acids. CDR3 coding DNA: TGTGCCTGGAGTGCGGGATCGGGGGCCTTCTCCTACAATGAGCAGTTCTTC. Its translation is CAWSAGSGAFSYNEQFF.

The chain couples TRBV10-3 to TRBJ1-1, with 9 bases identical to TRBD1. The CDR3 is made up of 13 amino acids. After removal of 11 bases from V and 7 bases from J, the junction contained 11 bases not matched to a gene. From germline, CDR1 is ENHRY and CDR2 SYGVKD. The CDR3 region has the DNA TGTGCCGCAATTGGGACAGGGAGCGGTGAAGCTTTCTTT. Translating it yields CAAIGTGSGEAFF.

The gene calls are TRBV30 and TRBJ2-3; 8 bases map to TRBD2. The CDR3 contains 14 residues. The germline gives CDR1 GTSNPN, CDR2 SVGIG (reference sequence). The junction had 8 bases not matched to a gene; V was cut back by 4 bases and J by 5 bases. The CDR3 coding sequence is TGTGCCTGGACTGTGGGGCTAGCGGGAGATACGCAGTATTTT. Its protein product is CAWTVGLAGDTQYF. Supplemented by reference TRBV30 and TRBJ2-3, the full variable domain reads SQTIHQWPATLVQPVGSPLSLECTVEGTSNPNLYWYRQAAGRGLQLLFYSVGIGQISSEVPQNLSASRPQDRQFILSSKKLLLSDSGFYLCAWTVGLAGDTQYFGPGTRLTVL.

J is TRBJ1-5 and V is TRBV18, with 7 bases aligning to TRBD1. Trimming at V came to 2 bases and at J to 1 base, leaving 5 bases not matched to a gene. The V gene's germline CDR1 is KGHSH and CDR2 LQKENI. The CDR3 runs 16 residues. CDR3 protein: CASSPGQVLSNQPQHF. In DNA form, the CDR3 reads TGTGCCAGCTCACCAGGACAGGTCTTAAGCAATCAGCCCCAGCATTTT.

The chain couples TRBV18 to TRBJ2-5; D uncertain. This CDR3 has 12 amino acids. Trimming cost V 2 bases and J 4 bases, with 5 bases left between them. CDR1 is KGHSH, CDR2 LQKENI, per germline. Here the CDR3 DNA reads TGTGCCAGCTCACCAAAAAGAGAGACCCAGTACTTC. This codes for CASSPKRETQYF.